This entry is about one TCR beta chain. No antigen is known for it. Time point here: late sampling 161 to 241 days after vaccination in a few convalescent patients. Documented treatment: approximately 9-day PBMC culture with coronavirus spike peptide pools or control peptides (ViraFEST assay). This sample is part of a study of vaccination and CD4 T cells after COVID-19. Study details: By nasal swab PCR, the convalescent patients were SARS-CoV-2 positive, with under ten mild cases and one severe. Study results and limitations: SARS-CoV-2-reactive clonotype medians increased from about 22 to 38, not significantly. Among convalescent patients, a median about 83% of reactive clones emerged only after vaccination.

V was cut by 7 bases and J by 3 bases, with 27 bases left in between. CDR1 is SGHTA, CDR2 FQGTGA, per germline. The CDR3 spans 18 residues. Sequenced with the Oncomine TCR Beta short-read assay was DNA taken from cultured CD4+ T cells. In this case, cultured CD4+ T cells provided the extracted genomic DNA. TCRdb redid the calling of the PCR reads with MiXCR, one entry per CDR3 protein. The sample has 20,000 to 25,000 distinct CDR3 sequences; roughly 50% are singletons. The clonotype comes from a human donor who had recovered from COVID-19. The chain combines TRBV7-3 with TRBJ2-5; maybe TRBD2 (6 bases). Source: CD4+ T cells from blood, cultured in vitro, taken about 7 months after SARS-CoV-2 vaccination. DNA for the CDR3: TGTGCCAGCATCTCCCCCCGGGGGAGGTGTCCGGAAAAAGAGACCCAGTACTTC. Its translation is CASISPRGRCPEKETQYF.